This paragraph covers one T cell receptor (beta chain) sequence. No antigen is known for it. From germline, CDR1 is SEHNR and CDR2 FQNEAQ (reference sequence). CDR3 size: 15 residues. TRB cDNA was prepared as libraries by UMI-labeled 5' RACE. TCRdb re-called the 5' RACE reads and shows each CDR3 protein once, DNA omitted. The sample spans 65,000 to 90,000 distinct CDR3 sequences; the ten largest clones claim about 0.62%. The data are from a study of CXCR3-negative and CXCR3-positive naive CD8 T cells. Study results and limitations: The study found more hydrophobic TRB CDR3s in CXCR3-positive naive cells than in CXCR3-negative naive cells. Researchers report CXCR3 expression partially decreased after cryopreservation, with fresh PBMCs used in most assays. Naive subsets had comparable surface CD5, so TRB CDR3 properties gauged TCR strength.

Sorting was done in triplicate for each CD8+ T cell subset (approximately 310,000 cells each). This clonotype originated in a human donor in good health. Some clones in this sample may be carry-over from other donors' samples. The sample taken for sequencing was naive CXCR3+ CD8+ T cells from blood. Regarding subset: CD45RO-CCR7+CD27+CD95- naive CD8+ T cells expressing CXCR3 (TNR3+). J is TRBJ2-1 and V is TRBV7-9; TCRdb picks TRBD2, but there is no DNA to check that call. CDR3 loop: CASSQRTSGNNEQFF.